Sequencing of this TCR beta chain was carried out in a study of early T cells in non-severe SARS-CoV-2 infection. Study-wide context: RNA in bulk from unsorted whole blood was sequenced, and chains were unpaired.

There are a few counts of this clonotype. Its antigen remains unknown. Findings and limits, study-wide: VDJdb matching skewed toward anti-spike CD8 responses, missing private and CD4 specificities.

Each CDR3 protein is one row after TCRdb ran MiXCR on the 5' RACE reads. The sample consists of about 66,000 distinct CDR3 sequences, 9.1% of them appearing once. The material sequenced was whole blood. This clonotype was obtained from an adult who was a healthcare worker with PCR-confirmed SARS-CoV-2 infection or an uninfected control (not recorded which).

CDR3 in DNA: TGTGCCACCAGCCACCCGGACAGGGGTTCCTACGAGCAGTACTTC. Protein: CATSHPDRGSYEQYF. V and J are TRBV15 and TRBJ2-7, with 9 bases aligning to TRBD1. The CDR3 consists of 15 residues. Looked up from germline, CDR1 is LNHNV and CDR2 is YYDKDF (reference sequence). V dropped 5 bases and J dropped 1; count of bases not matched to a gene: 6.